This TCR beta chain stems from a study of T cell responses to AZD1222 COVID-19 vaccine. On the study more broadly: Timing groups of about 4 and about 12 weeks for second doses were pooled. Study conclusions and caveats: Donors in the cohort were predominantly white British and more often female, and clonal diversity was possibly underestimated.

The V gene's germline CDR1 is MNHEY and CDR2 SVGAGI. Trimming took 11 bases from V and 4 from J, leaving 15 bases between them. The CDR3 consists of 13 residues. Profiling relied on immunoSEQ multiplex PCR, and the TCRdb table lists in-frame clones only, not all of them. The table lists under 200,000 clones, 75% to 95% of them singletons, with roughly 1.6% in the top ten. With respect to this clone: The target antigen is unknown.

The starting material was peripheral blood, obtained on day 0 of AZD1222 vaccination. The genes are TRBV6-5 and TRBJ1-3, with D possibly matching TRBD1 (6 bases). This TCR was recovered from an adult in good health. CDR3 sequence reads: CAGRPGAGNTIYF. The CDR3 DNA follows: TGTGCCGGAAGACCGGGGGCAGGAAACACCATATATTTT.